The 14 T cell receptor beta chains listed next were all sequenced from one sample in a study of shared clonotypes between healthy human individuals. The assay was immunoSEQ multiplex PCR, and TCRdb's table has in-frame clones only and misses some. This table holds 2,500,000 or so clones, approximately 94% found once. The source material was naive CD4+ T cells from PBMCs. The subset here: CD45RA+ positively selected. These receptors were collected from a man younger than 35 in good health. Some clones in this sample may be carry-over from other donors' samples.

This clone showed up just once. The CDR3 spells CASKARGQAFEAFF. CDR3 nucleotides: TGTGCCAGTAAAGCGCGGGGACAGGCTTTTGAAGCTTTCTTT. The V gene is TRBV7-9, the J gene TRBJ1-1, with 8 bases matching TRBD1. The CDR3 runs to 14 residues. J gave up 7 bases and V 9 bases, and 13 bases lay outside the gene matches. CDR1 and CDR2 from the germline V gene are SEHNR and FQNEAQ (reference sequence).

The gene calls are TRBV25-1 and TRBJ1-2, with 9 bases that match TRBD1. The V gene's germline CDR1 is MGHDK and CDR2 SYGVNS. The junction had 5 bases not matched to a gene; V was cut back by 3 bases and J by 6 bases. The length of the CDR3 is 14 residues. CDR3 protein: CASSDGDRVDGYTF. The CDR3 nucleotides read TGTGCCAGCAGTGATGGGGACAGGGTCGATGGCTACACCTTC.

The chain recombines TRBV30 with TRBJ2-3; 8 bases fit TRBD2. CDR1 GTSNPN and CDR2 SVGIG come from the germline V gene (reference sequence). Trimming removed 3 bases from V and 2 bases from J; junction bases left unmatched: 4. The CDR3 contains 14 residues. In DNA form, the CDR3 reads TGTGCCTGGAGCCTCGGGGGGGCCACAGATACGCAGTATTTT. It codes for CAWSLGGATDTQYF.

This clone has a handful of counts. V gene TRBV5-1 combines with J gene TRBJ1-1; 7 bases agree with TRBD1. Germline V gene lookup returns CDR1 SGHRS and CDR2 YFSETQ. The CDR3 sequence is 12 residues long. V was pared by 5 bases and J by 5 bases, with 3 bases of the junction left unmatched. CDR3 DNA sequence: TGCGCCAGCAGTCGACAGGGAACTGAAGCTTTCTTT. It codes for CASSRQGTEAFF.

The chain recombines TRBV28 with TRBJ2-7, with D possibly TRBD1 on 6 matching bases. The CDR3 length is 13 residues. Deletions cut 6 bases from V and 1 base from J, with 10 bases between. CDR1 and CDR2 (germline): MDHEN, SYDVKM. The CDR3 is CASRLQGSYEQYF. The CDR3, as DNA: TGTGCCAGCAGGCTACAGGGATCCTACGAGCAGTACTTC. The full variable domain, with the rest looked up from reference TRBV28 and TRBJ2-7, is DVKVTQSSRYLVKRTGEKVFLECVQDMDHENMFWYRQDPGLGLRLIYFSYDVKMKEKGDIPEGYSVSREKKERFSLILESASTNQTSMYLCASRLQGSYEQYFGPGTRLTVT.

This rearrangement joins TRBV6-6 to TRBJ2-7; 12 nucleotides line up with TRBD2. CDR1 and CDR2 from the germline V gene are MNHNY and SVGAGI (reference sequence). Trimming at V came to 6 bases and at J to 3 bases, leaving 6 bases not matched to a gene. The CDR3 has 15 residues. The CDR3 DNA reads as TGTGCCAGCAGCGCCGGGACTAGCGGGCTCTACGAGCAGTACTTC. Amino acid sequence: CASSAGTSGLYEQYF.

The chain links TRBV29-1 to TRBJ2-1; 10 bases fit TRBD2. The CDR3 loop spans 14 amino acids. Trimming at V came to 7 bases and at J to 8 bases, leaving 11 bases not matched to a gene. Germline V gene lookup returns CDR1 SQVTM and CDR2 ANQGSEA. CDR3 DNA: TGCAGCGCCCCGGGGTCTAGCGGGAGTTATGAGCAGTTCTTC. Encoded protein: CSAPGSSGSYEQFF.

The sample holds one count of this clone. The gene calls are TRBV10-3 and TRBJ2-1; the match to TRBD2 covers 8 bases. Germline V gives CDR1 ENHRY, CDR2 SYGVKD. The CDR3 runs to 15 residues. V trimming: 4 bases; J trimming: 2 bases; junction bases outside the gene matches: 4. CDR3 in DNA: TGTGCCATCAGTGGGACTAGCAGGCCCTACAATGAGCAGTTCTTC. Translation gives CAISGTSRPYNEQFF.

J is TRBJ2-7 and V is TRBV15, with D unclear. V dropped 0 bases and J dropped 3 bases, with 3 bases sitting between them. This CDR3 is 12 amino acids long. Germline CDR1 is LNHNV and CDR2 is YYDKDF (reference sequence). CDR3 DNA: TGTGCCACCAGCAGAGATCACTACGAGCAGTACTTC. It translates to CATSRDHYEQYF.

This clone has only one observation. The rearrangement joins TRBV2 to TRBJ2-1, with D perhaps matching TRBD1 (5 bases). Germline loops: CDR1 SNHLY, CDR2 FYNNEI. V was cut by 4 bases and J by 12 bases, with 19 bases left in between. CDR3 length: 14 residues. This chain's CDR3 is CASSAEDIGFGQFF. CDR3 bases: TGTGCCAGCAGTGCTGAGGACATTGGATTTGGGCAGTTCTTC.

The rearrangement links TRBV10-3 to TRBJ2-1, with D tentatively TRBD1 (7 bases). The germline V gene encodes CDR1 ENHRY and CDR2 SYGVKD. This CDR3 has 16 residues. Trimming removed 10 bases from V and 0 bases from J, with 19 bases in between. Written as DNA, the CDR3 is TGTGCCACCCGAGACGCGGGACAGCGCTCCTACAATGAGCAGTTCTTC. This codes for CATRDAGQRSYNEQFF.

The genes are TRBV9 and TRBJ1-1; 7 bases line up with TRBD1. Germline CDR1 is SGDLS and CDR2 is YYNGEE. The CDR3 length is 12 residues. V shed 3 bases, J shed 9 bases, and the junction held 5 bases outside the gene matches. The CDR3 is CASSANRGKAFF. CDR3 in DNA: TGTGCCAGCAGCGCTAACAGGGGTAAAGCTTTCTTT.

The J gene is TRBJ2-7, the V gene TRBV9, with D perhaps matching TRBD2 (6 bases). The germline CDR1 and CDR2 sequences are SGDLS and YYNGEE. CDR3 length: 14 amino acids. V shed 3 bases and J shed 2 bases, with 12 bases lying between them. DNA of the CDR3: TGTGCCAGCAGCGCCTCCGGGACTGCCTACGAGCAGTACTTC. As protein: CASSASGTAYEQYF.

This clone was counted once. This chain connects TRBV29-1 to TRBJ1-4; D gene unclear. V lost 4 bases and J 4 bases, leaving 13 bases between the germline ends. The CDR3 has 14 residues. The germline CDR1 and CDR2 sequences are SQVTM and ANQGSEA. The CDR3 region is CSVARVAGNEKLFF. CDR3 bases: TGCAGCGTTGCCCGGGTTGCGGGTAATGAAAAACTGTTTTTT.